This entry is about one T cell receptor (beta chain). Its target is unknown. The germline V gene has CDR1 LNHDA and CDR2 SQIVND (reference sequence). Trimming cost V 7 bases and J 2 bases; bases outside gene matches: 4. The CDR3 extends over 14 amino acids. The assay was immunoSEQ multiplex PCR, and TCRdb's table has in-frame clones only and misses some. The table shows about 170,000 clones, with approximately 86% occurring only once. The data belong to a study of cytomegalovirus exposure and HLA in healthy donors. Broader study findings: A few of the chains that were CMV-associated were confirmed in vitro to be specific for CMV antigens.

Material: PBMCs. The source of this sequence is a woman younger than 30 in good health and CMV-seronegative. The rearrangement links TRBV19 to TRBJ2-1, with 8 bases aligning to TRBD1. CDR3 bases: TGTGCCAGTAAAGCGACAGGGGCCTACAATGAGCAGTTCTTC. It specifies CASKATGAYNEQFF.